The T cell receptor beta chain under discussion was sequenced for a study of cytomegalovirus exposure and HLA in healthy donors (dated by TCRdb to the late 2010s). Turning to the overall study: According to an earlier analysis of several hundred of the donors, 150 million to 200 million T cells yielded 90 million to 140 million unique TCR beta sequences and about 280 Gb of sequence data. An early release covering more than 500 HLA-typed donors comprised approximately 290 gigabases of sequencing data and around 85 million unique TCR sequences. Of the 398 genotyped donors, roughly 85% fell in the genetic ancestry cluster associated with self-reported Caucasian donors. The study aimed to test whether cataloging public T cell receptors could reveal signatures of past pathogen exposure. The study used immunosequencing to profile the T cell repertoires of around 600 subjects and linked those repertoires to cytomegalovirus serostatus. In addition to the first cohort of several hundred subjects, a separate validation cohort of about 120 different subjects was used. To predict cytomegalovirus infection status, the study brought together high-throughput TCR immunosequencing, statistical association of individual TCRs with disease status, and machine learning. A later analysis re-analyzed previously published TCR beta repertoires from approximately 700 donors and added high-resolution HLA genotyping to study TCR occurrence patterns. Rather than using new phenotypic data, the later analysis identified candidate immune exposures from TCR beta sequences and from how often those sequences occurred across donors. An earlier analysis of roughly 580 of the donors used high-throughput TCR beta sequencing to judge whether each TCR beta V gene segment behaved as functional or pseudogenic. Donor age, sex, ethnicity and CMV serostatus were compiled alongside the repertoire data. In a later genetic analysis, genome-wide SNP genotypes for about 55% of the roughly 670 donors were used, and that subset was treated as a discovery cohort. All discovery cohort repertoires had been generated using a single sequencing platform. Class I and class II HLA loci were covered by the typing at four-digit resolution. Typing coverage varied by locus: roughly 620-630 donors for A, B, C, DRB1 and DQB1; about 520 for DQA1; about 600 for DPA1; roughly 450 for DPB1. Because of strong linkage in the cohort, 4 to 6 DR-DQ haplotypes were treated as single units for association and clustering. Across approximately 400 genotyped donors of the cohort, an average of about 220,000 unique TCR beta nucleotide sequences per donor were sequenced, and 15% to 20% of those sequences were non-productive.

The library was made by the immunoSEQ multiplex PCR assay. For the multiplex PCR, a mixture combining 60 forward primers for TCR Vbeta segments and 13 reverse primers for TCR Jbeta segments was used. Amplification of the CDR3 region of rearranged TCR beta genes was performed with a multiplex PCR assay on genomic DNA. The Illumina HiSeq System was used to sequence the amplified TCR beta libraries as 87-base-pair reads. For the original study's pipeline: A later analysis tallied roughly 76 million unique TCR beta chains across the 666 repertoires, and about 10 million of those chains were shared by two or more donors. To remove PCR and sequencing errors, raw reads were error-corrected and collapsed into unique sequences using a nearest-neighbor algorithm that merged closely related sequences. Alignment of CDR3 sequences to IMGT reference sequences was used to assign V, D and J gene segments. For a sequence to be retained, at least a six-nucleotide match to both a V gene segment and a J gene segment was required. A rearrangement counted as productive if the CDR3 had no stop codons and remained in frame with V and J, and every other rearrangement counted as non-productive. Following IMGT convention, CDR3 was defined as the stretch from the second conserved V-encoded cysteine to the conserved J-encoded phenylalanine. The earlier analysis of around 640 of the donors excluded sequences that lacked an unambiguous match to a single V gene segment. An earlier analysis of over 450 of the donors classified V segments as functional when productive rearrangements were above 56.7% and as segregating when the standard deviation between donors was above 5%. A statistical classification framework was built to diagnose cytomegalovirus status from the catalog of TCR beta chain sequences. V and J gene assignment, in a later analysis, came from comparing TCR nucleotide sequences with IMGT/GENE-DB human TR gene sequences. Using the TCRdist pipeline, a later analysis assigned CDR3 sequences along with most-parsimonious VDJ recombination scenarios. In a later analysis, every TCR beta chain was defined by the combination of its CDR3 amino acid sequence and its V-gene family, and reads without a unique V-gene family were dropped. As a way to deal with suspected cross-contamination and a sequencing artifact, a later analysis dropped 450 to 600 nucleotide sequences that were highly shared and had low generation probability. For each public chain, a later analysis derived a clonal expansion index from normalized ranks of inferred template counts within each repertoire. A later analysis computed generation probabilities with a VDJ recombination model fitted to out-of-frame rearrangements, and checked the results against IGoR. A later analysis scored TCR-TCR, TCR-HLA and TCR-CMV co-occurrence with hypergeometric tests, applying a repertoire-size bias correction to TCR pairs. False discovery rates were estimated in a later analysis by permuting HLA or CMV assignments 20 times. In a later analysis, co-occurring TCRs were grouped using DBSCAN, and TCRdist sequence similarity was added for clustering within HLA-allele-positive subsets. Repertoires with fewer than 30,000 or more than 120,000 public chains, plus five repertoires with anomalous nucleotide sharing, were excluded from co-occurrence clustering. The source is immuneACCESS, and TCRdb retained only in-frame sequences with V and J called. Part of the clones is not carried over; for the studies checked, unresolved V genes explain less than half of this, and the remainder is unexplained. The V and J calls and clone size come from that table; D and trimming were worked out from the DNA. The sample table holds tens of thousands of clones, of which approximately 68% were seen once. Together, the top ten hold about a fifth of the sample.

The CDR3 numbers 15 residues from cysteine through phenylalanine. CDR3 DNA only is kept here, 45 bases in frame from base 1. Based on the germline V gene, the CDR1 and CDR2 sequences are SGHDT and YYEEEE. Deletion took 3 bases off V and 2 bases off J, with a span of 13 bases between the germline ends. The cohort comprised around 700 healthy bone marrow donors. All cohort members were sampled while nominally healthy, although unrecorded immune exposures were likely present. The donor was CMV seropositive and was included in the group of 250 to 350 seropositive cohort members. Every donor gave a peripheral blood sample, and the peripheral blood mononuclear cells from that sample were used for TCR beta sequencing. Genomic DNA extraction from the blood cell samples was performed with the Qiagen DNeasy Blood Extraction Kit. Regarding this clone: Which antigen it targets is not known. Per-nucleotide qualities are absent, and no much larger clonotype sits a single base away.

The research as a whole found: In an earlier analysis of around 500 of the donors, most TCR beta V segments appeared in productive rearrangements about 87% or about 30% of the time, broadly matching IMGT annotations. A cluster of highly shared sequence variants was judged likely to be a technical artifact of the sequencing pipeline. Because counts were too low, about 18 rarely observed V segments, including chromosome 9 orphons, were excluded from the earlier analysis of 587 of the donors. In vitro tests confirmed that a few of the cytomegalovirus-associated TCR beta chains recognize cytomegalovirus antigens. Specific HLA alleles were associated with over 15,000 TCR beta sequences at a false discovery rate of 0.05 in a later analysis. Strong co-occurrence of HLA alleles, especially DR and DQ, made assigning TCR associations to individual alleles difficult. The authors suggested that the approach could potentially be generalized to other disease states and immunological phenotypes. The 87-base-pair reads could not distinguish some IMGT-functional V segments, including TRBV6-2 and TRBV6-3, so those segments were excluded. Most CMV-associated TCR beta chains appeared to be HLA-restricted in a later analysis, and the HLA associations seemed to be driven largely by CMV exposure. A later genetic analysis associated a missense DCLRE1C variant with V-gene and J-gene trimming of TCR beta chains, and an independent cohort replicated the association. According to a later analysis, parvovirus B19, influenza, CMV and Epstein-Barr virus appeared linked to several top co-occurrence clusters. This cohort had only TCR beta chains sequenced, and the lack of alpha or paired-chain data limited which features could be detected. Linkage disequilibrium might explain the correlated functional status among segregating V segments, but an unknown experimental factor could not be ruled out. Immune exposure information for the cohort was limited to CMV serostatus. In both the original and validation cohorts, the classifier was reported to diagnose cytomegalovirus status with high specificity and sensitivity. In a later analysis, HLA-associated TCR beta chains were found to be more clonally expanded and to have lower generation probabilities than equally common non-associated chains. A further reported finding was that TCR beta sequences accurately predicted the HLA-A and HLA-B alleles for most subjects in the first cohort. HLA typing was unavailable for some donors at each locus, so association tests used only the typed subset. Presence/absence analyses assumed roughly uniform sequencing depth across donors, an assumption that may not hold. Compared with the roughly 600-donor mean, donors in an Asian-associated ancestry cluster had fewer N-insertions in productive TCRs, according to a later genetic analysis. Across donors, most TCR sequences were observed very rarely, whereas some public TCRs were present in many individuals. In the study, about 150 TCR beta chains were listed as associated with cytomegalovirus. According to a later analysis, TCR association rates differed among HLA loci, with DRB1 alleles showing the most associated TCRs and HLA-C alleles showing the fewest.

This chain is built from TRBV5-6 and TRBJ2-3; TRBD1 is possibly the D segment (5 matching bases). The receptor's source is a woman aged 45-59 years in good health and CMV-seropositive. The specimen was PBMCs. In nucleotide form, the sequence is TGTGCCAGCAGCTCACAAGGGGTTTCCACAGATACGCAGTATTTT. Translated, it reads CASSSQGVSTDTQYF.